Following are 27 T cell receptor beta chains from one sample sequenced in a study. The sorted Tregs were CD4+CD25+CD127-/low cells. TCRdb reanalysed the 5' RACE reads using MiXCR and keeps one entry per CDR3 protein. The top ten hold 4% of the sample, which has 35,000 to 50,000 distinct CDR3 sequences, approximately 22% seen once. Input material: Tregs sorted from blood. Every receptor here comes from a female donor with breast cancer.

This clonotype was recorded many times. This sequence joins TRBV20-1 and TRBJ2-1; 7 nucleotides line up with TRBD2. The CDR3 runs to 12 residues. The ends lost 4 bases at V and 8 bases at J; junction bases unmatched: 5. Per germline, CDR1 DFQATT and CDR2 SNEGSKA (reference sequence). The CDR3 is CSATRLAHEQFF. The CDR3 nucleotides are TGCAGTGCTACGAGACTAGCTCATGAGCAGTTCTTC.

Note on this clonotype: Germline is not matched at one junction end, which may reflect a read error. CDR3: CAGRIFLGTEAFF. CDR3 sequence (DNA): TGTGCCGGCAGGATTTTCCTCGGCACTGAGGCTTTCTTT. V gene TRBV6-5 combines with J gene TRBJ1-1; D unclear. CDR1 MNHEY and CDR2 SVGAGI come from the germline V gene. The CDR3 spans 13 residues.

V and J are TRBV7-9 and TRBJ2-2, with D hard to call. The CDR3 consists of 14 residues. The germline V gene has CDR1 SEHNR and CDR2 FQNEAQ (reference sequence). The ends were cut back, 1 base at V and 5 bases at J, with 8 bases in the middle. CDR3 residues: CASSLEKVTGELFF. DNA of the CDR3: TGTGCCAGCAGCTTAGAGAAGGTTACCGGGGAGCTGTTTTTT.

This clonotype was counted a few times. This chain connects TRBV5-1 to TRBJ2-1; D is perhaps TRBD1 (5 bases). Per germline, CDR1 SGHRS and CDR2 YFSETQ. This CDR3 has 15 residues. V was pared by 2 bases and J by 6 bases, with 15 bases between. The CDR3: CASSFRQGYSNEQFF. CDR3 bases: TGCGCCAGCAGCTTTAGGCAGGGATACTCCAATGAGCAGTTCTTC.

This clonotype was observed a few times. The rearrangement joins TRBV4-1 to TRBJ1-2, with D possibly being TRBD1 (5 bases). The germline gives CDR1 MGHRA, CDR2 YSYEKL. The CDR3 is 14 amino acids. Trimming stripped 1 base from V and 6 bases from J, with 12 bases between. The CDR3: CASSQGPGRDGYTF. CDR3 in DNA: TGCGCCAGCAGCCAAGGGCCAGGGAGGGATGGCTACACCTTC.

This clonotype has just a few counts. The gene calls are TRBV27 and TRBJ1-5; D unresolved. Trimming took 6 bases from V and 4 from J, leaving 10 bases between them. The CDR3 is 13 residues long. Germline CDR1 and CDR2: MNHEY and SMNVEV (reference sequence). CDR3 in DNA: TGTGCCAGCAGCCCTTCCCTGAATCAGCCCCAGCATTTT. Protein sequence: CASSPSLNQPQHF.

In its sample, this clonotype was seen a few times. The chain couples TRBV4-2 to TRBJ2-6; a weak D match, TRBD2 (6 bases). From germline, CDR1 is LGHNA and CDR2 YNFKEQ. The length of the CDR3 is 18 residues. V lost 1 base and J 0 bases, leaving 13 bases between the germline ends. CDR3 in DNA: TGTGCCAGCAGCCAAGTCCCGGGACTCGTCTCTGGGGCCAACGTCCTGACTTTC. Protein: CASSQVPGLVSGANVLTF.

This clonotype showed up many times. The rearrangement links TRBV6-5 to TRBJ1-2, with 12 bases lining up with TRBD1. The J segment lost 4 bases and the V segment lost 2 bases, leaving 5 bases of the junction unmatched. The germline V gene has CDR1 MNHEY and CDR2 SVGAGI. The length of the CDR3 is 16 residues. CDR3 coding DNA: TGTGCCAGCAGTTACGGGACAGGGGGCGACTTCTATGGCTACACCTTC. Translation: CASSYGTGGDFYGYTF.

The chain employs TRBV7-9 and TRBJ1-2, with 7 bases aligning to TRBD1. Germline V CDR1 and CDR2: SEHNR, FQNEAQ (reference sequence). This CDR3 is built from 13 residues. Unmatched junction bases numbered 2, after V lost 2 bases and J lost 5 bases. The CDR3 protein is CASSLWDSYGYTF. The DNA for the CDR3 is TGTGCCAGCAGCTTATGGGACAGTTATGGCTACACCTTC.

Concerning this clonotype itself: One junction end disagrees with the germline gene, perhaps due to a read error. The chain is built from TRBV13 and TRBJ2-7, with 9 bases aligning to TRBD2. Looked up from germline, CDR1 is PRHDT and CDR2 is FYEKMQ (reference sequence). CDR3 length: 15 amino acids. CDR3 residues: CAGSFSGSRQMGQYF. The CDR3 nucleotides are TGTGCCGGCAGCTTTAGCGGGAGTCGGCAGATGGGGCAGTACTTC.

As to this clonotype: Possible read error: a much larger clone is one base away. Since the CDR3 does not end with the conserved phenylalanine or tryptophan, this likely comes from a read error. This rearrangement joins TRBV9 to TRBJ2-3; no reliable D call. The V end was cut by 1 base, the J end by 0 bases, with 12 bases between. The CDR3 is 16 amino acids. The germline CDR1 and CDR2 sequences are SGDLS and YYNGEE. Here the CDR3 reads CASSVHLKDSTDTQYY. In DNA form, the CDR3 reads TGTGCCAGCAGCGTACATCTGAAAGATAGCACAGATACGCAGTATTAT.

This clonotype was observed a few times. This chain joins TRBV14 and TRBJ2-7; D is uncertain. The CDR3 runs to 14 residues. CDR1 is SGHDN and CDR2 is FVKESK in the germline V gene. V was shortened by 2 bases and J by 8 bases, with 16 bases between the two germline ends. The CDR3 region is CASSQQTGPFQQYF. The CDR3 DNA is TGTGCCAGCAGCCAACAGACGGGTCCGTTCCAGCAGTACTTC.

In nucleotides, the CDR3 is TGTGCCAGCAGCTCTACCGGGACTAGTCGAGGCAATGAGCAGTTCTTC. This translates into CASSSTGTSRGNEQFF. The J gene is TRBJ2-1, the V gene TRBV5-6; 8 bases align to TRBD2. The CDR3 is 16 amino acids. V trimming: 3 bases; J trimming: 6 bases; junction bases outside the gene matches: 11. CDR1 SGHDT and CDR2 YYEEEE come from the germline V gene.

The chain uses TRBV5-1 and TRBJ2-1, with a tentative D call TRBD1 (6 bases). Per the germline V gene, CDR1 is SGHRS and CDR2 is YFSETQ. The ends were cut back, 4 bases at V and 2 bases at J, with 13 bases in the middle. This CDR3 comprises 15 residues. The CDR3 sequence is CASSEDSSPYNEQFF. DNA of the CDR3: TGCGCCAGCAGCGAGGACAGTAGCCCCTACAATGAGCAGTTCTTC.

Comment on this clonotype: A junction end diverges from the germline sequence, so it may reflect a read error. The chain links TRBV7-6 to TRBJ2-2; no firm D call. The CDR3 extends over 14 amino acids. CDR1 is SGHVS, CDR2 FNYEAQ, per germline. CDR3 bases: TGTGCCGGCAGCTTAGAGGTCCAACCCGGGGAGCTGTTTTTT. Its protein is CAGSLEVQPGELFF.

In its sample, this clonotype was seen a few times. The chain recombines TRBV3-1 with TRBJ1-1; D gene uncertain. With 4 bases removed from V and 7 bases from J, the gap between germline ends came to 13 bases. The CDR3 runs 13 residues. Looked up from germline, CDR1 is LGHDT and CDR2 is YNNKEL (reference sequence). In DNA form, the CDR3 reads TGTGCCAGCAGCCTTAGGGTAGGGAGTGAAGCTTTCTTT. Translated, it gives CASSLRVGSEAFF.

This clonotype was seen a few times. The V and J genes are TRBV28 and TRBJ2-5, with 8 bases that match TRBD1. The CDR3 runs 15 residues. V shed 6 bases and J 5 bases; nucleotides not matched to a gene: 11. In germline, CDR1 is MDHEN, CDR2 SYDVKM. This CDR3 reads CASSHWDRNVETQYF. CDR3 bases: TGTGCCAGCAGCCATTGGGACAGGAATGTCGAGACCCAGTACTTC.

This clonotype has ten or more counts. The V and J genes are TRBV4-1 and TRBJ2-7, with TRBD1 matching over 7 bases. CDR1 and CDR2 (germline): MGHRA, YSYEKL. The V gene end was trimmed by 0 bases and the J gene end by 3 bases; junction bases not matched to a gene: 2. CDR3 length: 14 residues. CDR3 loop: CASSQDSGGYEQYF. For the CDR3, the DNA is TGCGCCAGCAGCCAAGATTCAGGGGGCTACGAGCAGTACTTC.

This clonotype was found a few times. The rearrangement links TRBV6-1 to TRBJ1-2; no clear D. Germline lookup yields CDR1 MNHNS and CDR2 SASEGT. The ends were cut back, 5 bases at V and 8 bases at J, with 12 bases in the middle. This CDR3 is built from 12 residues. The CDR3 reads CASSRRAEGYTF. CDR3 nucleotide sequence: TGTGCCAGCAGTCGACGCGCCGAAGGCTACACCTTC.

This clonotype was recorded a few times. The V gene is TRBV6-6, the J gene TRBJ1-2, with D possibly being TRBD1 (5 bases). The CDR3 has 12 amino acids. Germline values: CDR1 MNHNY, CDR2 SVGAGI (reference sequence). V was clipped by 2 bases and J by 8 bases, with 9 bases between them. The CDR3 DNA follows: TGTGCCAGCAGTTACGAGCGGGGGGGCTACACCTTC. Amino acid sequence: CASSYERGGYTF.

The V and J genes are TRBV18 and TRBJ2-7; 7 bases match TRBD1. V lost 3 bases to trimming and J lost 4 bases; unmatched junction nucleotides: 6. CDR1 and CDR2 from the germline V gene are KGHSH and LQKENI. The CDR3 runs to 14 residues. The CDR3 here is CASSPGQSQYEQYF. The CDR3 nucleotides read TGTGCCAGCTCACCGGGACAGTCTCAATACGAGCAGTACTTC.

V gene TRBV10-3 combines with J gene TRBJ2-7; D is unresolved. The V and J ends lost 8 bases and 7 bases respectively, with 6 bases between them. CDR1 and CDR2 from the germline V gene are ENHRY and SYGVKD. The CDR3 covers 9 residues. CDR3 protein: CAIGREQYF. CDR3 nucleotides: TGTGCCATCGGGCGGGAGCAGTACTTC.

Many counts were recorded for this clonotype. The chain recombines TRBV6-5 with TRBJ1-5, with D tentatively TRBD1 (5 bases). This CDR3 region has 14 residues. In germline, CDR1 is MNHEY, CDR2 SVGAGI. The V and J ends lost 6 bases and 2 bases respectively, with 11 bases between them. CDR3 coding DNA: TGTGCCAGCAGGCTGCGGGGGGGCAATCAGCCCCAGCATTTT. It codes for CASRLRGGNQPQHF.

The sample holds many counts of this clonotype. The rearrangement links TRBV18 to TRBJ2-7; TRBD1 matches 10 bases. V gave up 4 bases and J gave up 3 bases; unmatched junction bases: 3. This CDR3 contains 14 residues. Germline loops: CDR1 KGHSH, CDR2 LQKENI. CDR3: CASSRDRGLYEQYF. As DNA, the CDR3 is TGTGCCAGCTCACGGGACAGGGGACTCTACGAGCAGTACTTC. The complete variable domain, with remaining parts taken from reference TRBV18 and TRBJ2-7, reads NAGVMQNPRHLVRRRGQEARLRCSPMKGHSHVYWYRQLPEEGLKFMVYLQKENIIDESGMPKERFSAEFPKEGPSILRIQQVVRGDSAAYFCASSRDRGLYEQYFGPGTRLTVT.

This clonotype was counted a few times. The chain combines TRBV29-1 with TRBJ2-3; TRBD2 agrees at 11 bases. The CDR3 covers 14 residues. Germline values: CDR1 SQVTM, CDR2 ANQGSEA. Trimming removed 3 bases from V and 1 base from J; junction bases left unmatched: 0. The CDR3 bases are TGCAGCGTTGAGACTAGCGGGGGCACAGATACGCAGTATTTT. The encoded protein is CSVETSGGTDTQYF.

The chain uses TRBV7-9 and TRBJ2-1; a weak D match, TRBD2 (6 bases). From germline, CDR1 is SEHNR and CDR2 FQNEAQ (reference sequence). The CDR3 runs 13 residues. V was trimmed by 5 bases and J by 5 bases, leaving 10 bases between them. CDR3 loop: CASSPSGHNEQFF. The CDR3 DNA follows: TGTGCCAGCAGCCCGAGCGGGCACAATGAGCAGTTCTTC. Using reference TRBV7-9 and TRBJ2-1 for the parts outside the CDR3, the full variable domain is DTGVSQNPRHKITKRGQNVTFRCDPISEHNRLYWYRQTLGQGPEFLTYFQNEAQLEKSRLLSDRFSAERPKGSFSTLEIQRTEQGDSAMYLCASSPSGHNEQFFGPGTRLTVL.

A few counts support this clonotype. The rearrangement links TRBV20-1 to TRBJ2-3; unclear D gene. V was shortened by 1 base and J by 4 bases, with 15 bases between the two germline ends. Germline loops: CDR1 DFQATT, CDR2 SNEGSKA (reference sequence). The CDR3 contains 15 residues. This CDR3 reads CSARATSLGSDTQYF. CDR3 coding DNA: TGCAGTGCTAGAGCGACCTCACTCGGCTCAGATACGCAGTATTTT.